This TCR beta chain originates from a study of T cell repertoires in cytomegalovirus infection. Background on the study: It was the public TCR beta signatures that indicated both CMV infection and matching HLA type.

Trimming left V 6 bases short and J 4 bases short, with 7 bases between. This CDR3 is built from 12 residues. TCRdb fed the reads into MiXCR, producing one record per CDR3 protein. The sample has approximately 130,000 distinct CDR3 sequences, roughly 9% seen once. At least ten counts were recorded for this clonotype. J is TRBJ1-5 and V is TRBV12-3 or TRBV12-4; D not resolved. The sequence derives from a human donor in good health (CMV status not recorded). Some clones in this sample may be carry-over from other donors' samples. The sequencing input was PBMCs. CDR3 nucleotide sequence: TGTGCCAGCAGGGACCGAAATCAGCCCCAGCATTTT. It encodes CASRDRNQPQHF.